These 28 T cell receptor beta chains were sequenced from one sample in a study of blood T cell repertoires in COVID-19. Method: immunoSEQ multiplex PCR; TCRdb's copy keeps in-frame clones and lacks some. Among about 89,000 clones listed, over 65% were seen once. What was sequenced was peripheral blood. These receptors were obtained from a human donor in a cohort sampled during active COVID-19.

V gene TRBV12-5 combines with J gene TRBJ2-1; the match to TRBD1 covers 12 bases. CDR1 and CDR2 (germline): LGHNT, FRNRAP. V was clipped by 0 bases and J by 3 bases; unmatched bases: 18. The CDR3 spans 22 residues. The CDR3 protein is CASGLVGTGGISSGSYYNEQFF. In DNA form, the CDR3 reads TGTGCTAGTGGTTTGGTCGGGACAGGGGGCATATCTAGCGGATCCTACTACAATGAGCAGTTCTTC.

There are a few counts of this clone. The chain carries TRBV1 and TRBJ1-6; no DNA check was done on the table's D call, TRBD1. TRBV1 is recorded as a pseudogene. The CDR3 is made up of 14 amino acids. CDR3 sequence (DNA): TGCACCAGCAGAGCCACAGGGAGCAATTCACCCCTCCACTTT. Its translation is CTSRATGSNSPLHF.

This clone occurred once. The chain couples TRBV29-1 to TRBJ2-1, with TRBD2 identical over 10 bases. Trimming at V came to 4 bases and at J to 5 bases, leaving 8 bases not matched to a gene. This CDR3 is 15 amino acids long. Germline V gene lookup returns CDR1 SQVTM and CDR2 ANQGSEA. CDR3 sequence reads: CSVALAGEFHNEQFF. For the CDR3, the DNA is TGCAGCGTTGCCCTAGCGGGAGAGTTCCACAATGAGCAGTTCTTC.

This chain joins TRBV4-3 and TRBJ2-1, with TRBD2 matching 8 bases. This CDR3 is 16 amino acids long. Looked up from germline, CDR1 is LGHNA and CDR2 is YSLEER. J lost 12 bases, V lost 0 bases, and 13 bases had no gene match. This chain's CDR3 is CASSQDIPSGLHRQFF. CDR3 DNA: TGCGCCAGCAGCCAAGATATACCTAGCGGGTTACATCGGCAGTTCTTC.

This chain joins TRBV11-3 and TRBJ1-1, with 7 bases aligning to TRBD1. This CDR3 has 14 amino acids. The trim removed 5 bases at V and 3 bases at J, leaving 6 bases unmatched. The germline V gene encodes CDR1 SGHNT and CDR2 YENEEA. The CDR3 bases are TGTGCCAGCAGCGACGGACAGGCAGACACTGAAGCTTTCTTT. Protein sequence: CASSDGQADTEAFF.

The CDR3 is CASSLMGGLYEQYF. In nucleotides, the CDR3 is TGTGCCAGCAGCTTAATGGGAGGACTCTACGAGCAGTACTTC. This chain joins TRBV11-2 and TRBJ2-7, with TRBD2 as a possible D gene (6 bases). In germline, CDR1 is SGHAT, CDR2 FQNNGV. V dropped 2 bases and J dropped 3 bases, with 11 bases sitting between them. CDR3 length: 14 amino acids.

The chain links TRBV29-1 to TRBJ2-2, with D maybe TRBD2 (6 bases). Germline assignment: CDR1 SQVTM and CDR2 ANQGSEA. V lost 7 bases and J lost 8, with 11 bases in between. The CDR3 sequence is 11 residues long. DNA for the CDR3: TGCAGCGGCGGAGGGCTGGGGGAGCTGTTTTTT. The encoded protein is CSGGGLGELFF.

DNA of the CDR3: TGTGCCAGCATCCAACAGGGGGGCATGAACACTGAAGCTTTCTTT. This gives the protein CASIQQGGMNTEAFF. This chain links TRBV28 with TRBJ1-1; 8 positions agree with TRBD1. The germline V gene has CDR1 MDHEN and CDR2 SYDVKM. There are 15 residues in the CDR3. V lost 7 bases, J lost 0 bases, and 7 bases stayed unmatched.

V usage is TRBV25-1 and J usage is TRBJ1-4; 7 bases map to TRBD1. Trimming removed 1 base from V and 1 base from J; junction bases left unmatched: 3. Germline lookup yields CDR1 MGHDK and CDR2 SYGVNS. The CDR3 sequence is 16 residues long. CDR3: CASSEWRTGTNEKLFF. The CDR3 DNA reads TGTGCCAGCAGTGAATGGAGGACAGGAACTAATGAAAAACTGTTTTTT.

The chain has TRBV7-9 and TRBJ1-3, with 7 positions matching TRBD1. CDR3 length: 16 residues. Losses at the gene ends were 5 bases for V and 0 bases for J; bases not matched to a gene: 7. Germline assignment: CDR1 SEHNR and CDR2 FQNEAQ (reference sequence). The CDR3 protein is CASSRTGRLSGNTIYF. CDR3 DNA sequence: TGTGCCAGCAGCCGGACAGGCCGGCTCTCTGGAAACACCATATATTTT.

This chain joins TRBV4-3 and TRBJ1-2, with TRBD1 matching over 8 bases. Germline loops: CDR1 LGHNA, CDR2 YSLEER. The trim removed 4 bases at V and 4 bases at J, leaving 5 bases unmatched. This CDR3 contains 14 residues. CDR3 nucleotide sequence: TGCGCCAGCAGCCCCGTACAGGGGGGCTATGGCTACACCTTC. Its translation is CASSPVQGGYGYTF.

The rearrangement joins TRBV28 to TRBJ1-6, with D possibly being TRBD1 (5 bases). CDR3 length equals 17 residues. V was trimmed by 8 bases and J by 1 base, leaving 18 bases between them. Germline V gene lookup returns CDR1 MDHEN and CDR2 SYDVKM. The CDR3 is CASETAGRSSYNSPLHF. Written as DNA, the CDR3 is TGTGCCAGCGAGACAGCAGGGAGGAGTTCCTATAATTCACCCCTCCACTTT.

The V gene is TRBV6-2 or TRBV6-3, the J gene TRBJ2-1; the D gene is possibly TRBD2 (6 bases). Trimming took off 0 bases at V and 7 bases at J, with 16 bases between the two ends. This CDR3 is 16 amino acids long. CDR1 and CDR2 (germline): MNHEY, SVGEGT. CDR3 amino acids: CASSYSFSALANEQFF. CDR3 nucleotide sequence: TGTGCCAGCAGTTACTCATTCTCCGCACTAGCTAATGAGCAGTTCTTC.

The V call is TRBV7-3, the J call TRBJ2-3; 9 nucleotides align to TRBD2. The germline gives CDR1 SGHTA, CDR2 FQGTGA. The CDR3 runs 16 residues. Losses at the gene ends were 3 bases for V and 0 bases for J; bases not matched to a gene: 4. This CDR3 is CASSFAGGPSTDTQYF. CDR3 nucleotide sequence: TGTGCCAGCAGCTTTGCGGGAGGGCCGAGCACAGATACGCAGTATTTT.

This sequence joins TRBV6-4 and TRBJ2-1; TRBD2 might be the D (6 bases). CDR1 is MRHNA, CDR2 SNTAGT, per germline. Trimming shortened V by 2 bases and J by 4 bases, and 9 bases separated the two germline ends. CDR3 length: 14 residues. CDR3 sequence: CASSDPGEYNEQFF. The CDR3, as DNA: TGTGCCAGCAGTGACCCGGGGGAATACAATGAGCAGTTCTTC.

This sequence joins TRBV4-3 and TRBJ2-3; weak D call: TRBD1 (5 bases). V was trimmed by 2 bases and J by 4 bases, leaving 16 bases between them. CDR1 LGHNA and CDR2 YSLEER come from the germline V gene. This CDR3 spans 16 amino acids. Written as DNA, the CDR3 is TGCGCCAGCAGCCAACTAGGGGTCCCGGGCCCAGATACGCAGTATTTT. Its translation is CASSQLGVPGPDTQYF.

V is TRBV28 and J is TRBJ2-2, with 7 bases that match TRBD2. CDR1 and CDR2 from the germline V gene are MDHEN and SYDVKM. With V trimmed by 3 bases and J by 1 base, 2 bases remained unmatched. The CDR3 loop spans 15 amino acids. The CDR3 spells CASSFPSGNTGELFF. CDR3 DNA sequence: TGTGCCAGCAGTTTTCCTAGCGGGAACACCGGGGAGCTGTTTTTT.

The DNA for the CDR3 is TGTGCCACCAGCAGACTCCGGACAGAAGAGACCCAGTACTTC. Its translation is CATSRLRTEETQYF. This rearrangement joins TRBV15 to TRBJ2-5, with D possibly matching TRBD1 (6 bases). The CDR3 loop spans 14 amino acids. Germline V lookup: CDR1 LNHNV, CDR2 YYDKDF (reference sequence). Trimming took 2 bases from V and 3 from J, leaving 10 bases between them.

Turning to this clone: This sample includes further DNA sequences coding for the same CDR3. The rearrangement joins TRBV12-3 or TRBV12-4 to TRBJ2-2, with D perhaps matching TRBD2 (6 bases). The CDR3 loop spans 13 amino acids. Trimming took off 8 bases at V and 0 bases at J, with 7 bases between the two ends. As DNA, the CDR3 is TGTGCCAGCCGGGGGACGAACACCGGGGAGCTGTTTTTT. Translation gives CASRGTNTGELFF.

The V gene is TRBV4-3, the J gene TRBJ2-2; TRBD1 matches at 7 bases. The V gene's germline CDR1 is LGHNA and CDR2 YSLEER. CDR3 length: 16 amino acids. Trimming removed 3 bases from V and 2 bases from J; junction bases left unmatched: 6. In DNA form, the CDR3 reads TGCGCCAGCAGCCATATTAACAGGGGTAACACCGGGGAGCTGTTTTTT. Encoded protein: CASSHINRGNTGELFF.

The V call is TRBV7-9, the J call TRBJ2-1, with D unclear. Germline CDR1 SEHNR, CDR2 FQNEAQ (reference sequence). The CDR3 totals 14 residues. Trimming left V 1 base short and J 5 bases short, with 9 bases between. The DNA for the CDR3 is TGTGCCAGCAGCTTAGGTCCGCTAGACAATGAGCAGTTCTTC. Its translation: CASSLGPLDNEQFF.

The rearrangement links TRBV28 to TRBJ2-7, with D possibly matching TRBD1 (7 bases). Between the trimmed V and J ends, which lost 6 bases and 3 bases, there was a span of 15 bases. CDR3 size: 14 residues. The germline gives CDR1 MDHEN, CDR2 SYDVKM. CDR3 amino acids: CASSPAQGGYEQYF. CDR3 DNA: TGTGCCAGCAGCCCAGCCCAGGGGGGCTACGAGCAGTACTTC. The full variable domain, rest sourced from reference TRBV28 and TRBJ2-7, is DVKVTQSSRYLVKRTGEKVFLECVQDMDHENMFWYRQDPGLGLRLIYFSYDVKMKEKGDIPEGYSVSREKKERFSLILESASTNQTSMYLCASSPAQGGYEQYFGPGTRLTVT.

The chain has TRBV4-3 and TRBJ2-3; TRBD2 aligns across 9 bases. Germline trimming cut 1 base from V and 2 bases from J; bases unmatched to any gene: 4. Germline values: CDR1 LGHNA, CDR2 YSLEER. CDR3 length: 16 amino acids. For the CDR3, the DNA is TGCGCCAGCAGCCAAGTTGCGGGAGGGCTCACAGATACGCAGTATTTT. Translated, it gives CASSQVAGGLTDTQYF.

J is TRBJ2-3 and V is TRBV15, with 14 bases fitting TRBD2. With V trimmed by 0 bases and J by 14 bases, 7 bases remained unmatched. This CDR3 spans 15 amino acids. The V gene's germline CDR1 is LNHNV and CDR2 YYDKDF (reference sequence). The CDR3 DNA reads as TGTGCCACCAGCAGAGATAAGACTAGCGGGAGGGATCGGTATTTT. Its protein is CATSRDKTSGRDRYF.

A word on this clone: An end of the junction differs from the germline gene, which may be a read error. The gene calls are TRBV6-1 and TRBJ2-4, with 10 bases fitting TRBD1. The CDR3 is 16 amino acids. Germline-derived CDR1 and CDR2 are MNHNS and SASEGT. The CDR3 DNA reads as TGTGCCAGCAGTGGGGACAGGGGATACTCCAAAAACATTCAGTGCTTC. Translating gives CASSGDRGYSKNIQCF.

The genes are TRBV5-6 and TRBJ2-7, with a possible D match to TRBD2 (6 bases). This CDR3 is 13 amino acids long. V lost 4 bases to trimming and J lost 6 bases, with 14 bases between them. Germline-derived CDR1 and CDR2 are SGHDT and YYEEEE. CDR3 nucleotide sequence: TGTGCCAGCAGCCTATACGGGGGTTTCGAGCAGTACTTC. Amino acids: CASSLYGGFEQYF.

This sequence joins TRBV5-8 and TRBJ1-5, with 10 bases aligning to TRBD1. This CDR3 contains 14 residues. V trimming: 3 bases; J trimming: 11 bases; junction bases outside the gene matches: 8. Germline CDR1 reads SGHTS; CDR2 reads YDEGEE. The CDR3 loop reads CASSSRTGGWTQHF. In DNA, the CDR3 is TGTGCCAGCAGCTCCAGGACAGGGGGTTGGACCCAGCATTTT.

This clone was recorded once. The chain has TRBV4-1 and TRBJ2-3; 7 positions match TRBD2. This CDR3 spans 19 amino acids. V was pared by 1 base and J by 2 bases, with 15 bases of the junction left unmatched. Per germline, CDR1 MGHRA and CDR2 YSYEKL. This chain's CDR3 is CASSQGVWRGLESTDTQYF. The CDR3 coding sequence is TGCGCCAGCAGCCAAGGTGTATGGCGGGGGTTGGAATCCACAGATACGCAGTATTTT.